The sequence of this TCR beta chain was determined in a study of CD8 T cells in Susac syndrome. Points from the study as a whole: It was acknowledged in the study that its TCR sequencing and HLA analysis involved a relatively small number of individuals.

Random hexamers primed reverse transcription of roughly 0.5 to 1 ug RNA. The amplification used immunoSEQ multiplex PCR on TCR beta CDR3; it spanned 54 Vbeta and 13 Jbeta. TCRdb itself ran the immunoSEQ multiplex PCR reads through MiXCR, one entry per CDR3 protein. The data show under 150,000 distinct CDR3 sequences, 90% to 95% seen once. The sequenced target, TCR beta, came from blood CD8+ and CD4+ T cells. In contrast to the negatively isolated CD8+ and CD4+ T cells, TEMRA cells were FACS-enriched. To note about this clonotype: Its antigen is still unknown.

CDR1 and CDR2 (germline): MNHEY, SMNVEV (reference sequence). With 3 bases removed from V and 1 base from J, the gap between germline ends came to 4 bases. This CDR3 spans 14 amino acids. This chain connects TRBV27 to TRBJ2-6; D uncertain. This clonotype originated in a human donor with multiple sclerosis. Sequenced input: CD8+ T cells from PBMCs. CDR3 amino acids: CASSFQSGANVLTF. The CDR3 region has the DNA TGTGCCAGCAGTTTCCAGTCTGGGGCCAACGTCCTGACTTTC.